This TCR beta chain was sequenced during a study of blood T cell repertoires in COVID-19. About the study: T cells, B-cell-depleted T cells, or PBMCs supplied cDNA or gDNA.

Source study methods: It was from reference gene primer amplification that nucleated cell counts were estimated. Here immunoSEQ multiplex PCR was the method, and the copy in TCRdb shows in-frame clones only, minus some. V and J calls and clone size are as listed in that table; D and trimming were resolved from the DNA. Of 300,000 to 450,000 clones listed, 80% to 90% are singletons. This CDR3 is 14 amino acids long. The germline V gene has CDR1 MNHEY and CDR2 SVGAGI. The junction had 6 bases not matched to a gene; V was cut back by 7 bases and J by 2 bases. The chain is built from TRBV6-5 and TRBJ2-3, with 7 positions matching TRBD2. Sequencing used peripheral blood. The receptor was derived from a woman in her 30s with COVID-19, enrolled during active disease. CDR3 loop: CASTSGPHTDTQYF. DNA for the CDR3: TGTGCCAGCACTAGCGGTCCGCACACAGATACGCAGTATTTT.